The present TCR beta chain was sequenced within a study of T cell changes during pregnancy in multiple sclerosis. The germline V gene encodes CDR1 MNHEY and CDR2 SMNVEV (reference sequence). Deletions cut 8 bases from V and 5 bases from J, with 24 bases between. The CDR3 is made up of 17 amino acids. Profiling relied on immunoSEQ multiplex PCR, and the TCRdb table lists in-frame clones only, not all of them. Of over 35,000 clones in the sample, more than 85% were seen once. This TCR was recovered from a female donor with multiple sclerosis, enrolled in a pregnancy study. The chain couples TRBV27 to TRBJ1-4; a possible D gene is TRBD1 (6 bases). The sequencing here drew on CD8+ T cells from peripheral blood mononuclear cells, taken before pregnancy. The CDR3 loop reads CASGRGGTLNENEKLFF. The CDR3 region has the DNA TGTGCCAGCGGGAGGGGAGGGACACTTAACGAGAATGAAAAACTGTTTTTT.